The rows below give T cell receptor beta chains drawn from one sample of a study of T cell repertoires in cytomegalovirus infection. A single record per CDR3 protein comes from TCRdb applying MiXCR to the reads. This repertoire shows about 340,000 distinct CDR3 sequences, roughly 29% found once; its top ten account for roughly 20%. What these receptors recognize is not known. The sample here was cultured PBMCs, taken from culture after CMV antigen stimulation. The receptors stem from a human donor in good health (CMV status not recorded). Some clones in this sample may be carry-over from other donors' samples. Both conserved end residues are part of each CDR3. Fields, in order: CDR3 protein, CDR3 DNA, clone size, V gene, J gene, D gene. The D gene is left open where the match is weak. Where a row states a size, it is once, few, many or the class of an expanded clone; other rows omit it.

CSARTGSFSGANVLTF	TGCAGTGCTAGAACAGGAAGTTTCTCTGGGGCCAACGTCCTGACTTTC	NA	TRBV20-1	TRBJ2-6	NA
CSVGGSGLGGVGYTF	TGCAGCGTTGGAGGCTCGGGATTGGGGGGGGTTGGCTACACCTTC	NA	TRBV29-1	TRBJ1-2	NA
CASSEFWTSGGNEQFF	TGTGCCAGCAGTGAATTCTGGACTAGCGGAGGCAATGAGCAGTTCTTC	NA	TRBV2	TRBJ2-1	TRBD2
CASSLARGLAGGLHEQYF	TGTGCCAGCAGCTTAGCGAGGGGACTAGCGGGGGGGCTTCACGAGCAGTACTTC	once	TRBV7-2	TRBJ2-7	TRBD2
CSAPRRDGVSYEQYF	TGCAGTGCTCCGCGCCGGGACGGAGTCTCCTACGAGCAGTACTTC	NA	TRBV20-1	TRBJ2-7	NA
CASSEGTSGRFNEQFF	TGTGCCAGCAGTGAAGGAACTAGCGGGAGATTCAATGAGCAGTTCTTC	few	TRBV2	TRBJ2-1	TRBD2
CASSLDKGGYNEQFF	TGTGCCAGCAGCTTAGATAAAGGGGGGTACAATGAGCAGTTCTTC	few	TRBV11-2	TRBJ2-1	NA
CASTPGLGHNIQYF	TGTGCCAGCACCCCCGGGCTAGGACACAACATTCAGTACTTC	NA	TRBV6-5	TRBJ2-4	NA
CASSIETGSLSNQPQHF	TGTGCCAGTAGTATAGAGACAGGGAGTTTGAGCAATCAGCCCCAGCATTTT	few	TRBV19	TRBJ1-5	TRBD1
CASSQLGSQAKNIQYF	TGTGCCAGCAGCCAGTTAGGATCCCAAGCCAAAAACATTCAGTACTTC	NA	TRBV14	TRBJ2-4	NA
CASSFTGGNEKLFF	TGTGCCAGCAGTTTCACAGGGGGTAATGAAAAACTGTTTTTT	NA	TRBV28	TRBJ1-4	TRBD1
CASSKVEGSEQYF	TGTGCCAGCAGTAAGGTTGAGGGGTCCGAGCAGTACTTC	NA	TRBV6-2/TRBV6-3	TRBJ2-7	NA
CASSPGTGGGNQPQHF	TGTGCCAGCAGCCCAGGGACAGGGGGCGGCAATCAGCCCCAGCATTTT	many	TRBV7-2	TRBJ1-5	TRBD1
CASTRKGLIYEQYF	TGTGCCAGCACCCGAAAGGGACTAATCTACGAGCAGTACTTC	NA	TRBV6-1	TRBJ2-7	TRBD2
CASSLDSLIDTGELFF	TGTGCCAGCAGCTTGGATTCACTAATTGACACCGGGGAGCTGTTTTTT	NA	TRBV5-4	TRBJ2-2	NA
CSARSGRGYTF	TGCAGTGCTAGAAGCGGGAGGGGCTACACCTTC	few	TRBV20-1	TRBJ1-2	NA
CSAWTPRSYEQYF	TGCAGCGCCTGGACCCCTAGGTCCTACGAGCAGTACTTC	few	TRBV29-1	TRBJ2-7	NA
CASSPPGQGSEAFF	TGTGCCAGCTCACCACCAGGACAGGGCTCTGAAGCTTTCTTT	NA	TRBV18	TRBJ1-1	TRBD1
CASSDPARESSYNSPLHF	TGCGCCAGCAGTGATCCCGCCCGCGAGAGCTCCTATAATTCACCCCTCCACTTT	NA	TRBV10-2	TRBJ1-6	NA
CASSLGTDTEAFF	TGCGCCAGCAGCTTGGGCACAGACACTGAAGCTTTCTTT	many	TRBV5-1	TRBJ1-1	NA
CASRERAAEQFF	TGTGCCAGCAGGGAACGAGCGGCAGAGCAGTTCTTC	NA	TRBV28	TRBJ2-1	NA
CASSLLSSGPRGWQYF	TGTGCCAGCAGTTTATTAAGTAGCGGCCCACGGGGGTGGCAGTACTTC	NA	TRBV27	TRBJ2-7	NA
CASSYSTNTGLEQYF	TGTGCCAGCAGTTACTCGACAAACACAGGCCTCGAGCAGTACTTC	once	TRBV6-5	TRBJ2-7	NA
CAIRGREETQYF	TGTGCCATCCGGGGGCGGGAAGAGACCCAGTACTTC	NA	TRBV10-3	TRBJ2-5	NA
CASSSTGGNYGYTF	TGTGCCAGCAGCTCCACAGGGGGCAACTATGGCTACACCTTC	many	TRBV7-2	TRBJ1-2	TRBD1
CASTSRVTGELFF	TGTGCCAGCACCTCCCGAGTAACCGGGGAGCTGTTTTTT	NA	TRBV28	TRBJ2-2	NA
CASSKGQGAAEAFF	TGTGCCAGCAGCAAGGGACAGGGGGCCGCTGAAGCTTTCTTT	few	TRBV4-2	TRBJ1-1	TRBD1
CASSQRTSGRSYEQYF	TGTGCCAGCAGCCAAAGGACTAGCGGGAGGAGCTACGAGCAGTACTTC	few	TRBV7-9	TRBJ2-7	TRBD2
CASSRTSGARETQYF	TGTGCCAGCAGTCGTACTAGCGGGGCTAGGGAGACCCAGTACTTC	NA	TRBV7-6	TRBJ2-5	TRBD2
CASSLRLTSYEQYF	TGTGCCAGCAGCTTACGACTAACCTCCTACGAGCAGTACTTC	few	TRBV7-6	TRBJ2-7	NA
CASSYRRTGTYEQYF	TGTGCCAGCAGTTACCGGCGGACAGGTACCTACGAGCAGTACTTC	NA	TRBV6-5	TRBJ2-7	TRBD1
CASSPKGSGGGDTQYF	TGTGCCAGCAGCCCCAAGGGGAGCGGAGGAGGAGATACGCAGTATTTT	NA	TRBV4-2	TRBJ2-3	NA
CASSSRDRGSHGYTF	TGTGCCAGCAGCTCCAGGGACAGGGGTTCTCATGGCTACACCTTC	few	TRBV7-6	TRBJ1-2	TRBD1
CAIRDSGNQPQHF	TGTGCCATCAGGGACAGTGGCAATCAGCCCCAGCATTTT	NA	TRBV10-3	TRBJ1-5	NA
CASSRLAGGEQYF	TGTGCCAGCAGTCGACTAGCGGGAGGCGAGCAGTACTTC	NA	TRBV27	TRBJ2-7	TRBD2
CAISDETVGAYEQYF	TGTGCCATCAGTGACGAGACGGTGGGGGCCTACGAGCAGTACTTC	few	TRBV10-3	TRBJ2-7	NA
CASSLGQGEYTF	TGTGCCAGCAGCTTAGGACAGGGAGAATACACCTTC	few	TRBV7-9	TRBJ1-2	TRBD1
CASSTQTGAGRQYF	TGTGCCAGCAGTACGCAGACAGGGGCCGGGCGGCAGTACTTC	NA	TRBV28	TRBJ2-7	TRBD1
CASSLRGGGDTGELFF	TGTGCCAGCAGCTTAAGGGGCGGAGGGGACACCGGGGAGCTGTTTTTT	NA	TRBV7-3	TRBJ2-2	NA
CASSQVPRTSYNEQFF	TGCGCCAGCAGCCAAGTTCCGCGCACCAGCTACAATGAGCAGTTCTTC	few	TRBV4-1	TRBJ2-1	NA
CASSVETSGPRGTQYF	TGTGCCAGCAGCGTAGAGACTAGCGGACCCAGGGGGACCCAGTACTTC	few	TRBV9	TRBJ2-5	TRBD2
CASRRGQGRYYGYTF	TGTGCCAGCAGGCGCGGACAGGGGAGGTACTATGGCTACACCTTC	few	TRBV28	TRBJ1-2	TRBD1
CASSETSGGTYEQYF	TGTGCCAGCAGTGAAACTAGCGGGGGGACCTACGAGCAGTACTTC	few	TRBV9	TRBJ2-7	TRBD2
CASSVGQSSYNEQFF	TGTGCCAGCAGCGTAGGGCAGAGCTCCTACAATGAGCAGTTCTTC	NA	TRBV9	TRBJ2-1	NA
CASSPRQGETQYF	TGTGCCAGCAGCCCCAGACAGGGAGAGACCCAGTACTTC	few	TRBV6-1	TRBJ2-5	TRBD1
CASSRAGRSIATNEKLFF	TGTGCCAGCAGCCGAGCGGGCAGGTCGATTGCAACTAATGAAAAACTGTTTTTT	medium-sized	TRBV13	TRBJ1-4	NA
CASSQDPGRINQPQHF	TGCGCCAGCAGCCAAGACCCCGGACGGATCAATCAGCCCCAGCATTTT	NA	TRBV4-1	TRBJ1-5	NA
CASSYTTGDRRPRTYEQYF	TGTGCCAGCAGTTACACGACGGGAGACAGGAGACCTAGAACCTACGAGCAGTACTTC	few	TRBV6-8	TRBJ2-7	NA
CASSSRGERNTEAFF	TGTGCCAGCAGCTCCAGGGGCGAGCGGAACACTGAAGCTTTCTTT	NA	TRBV7-8	TRBJ1-1	NA
CSARDPNGGTEDTQYF	TGCAGTGCTAGAGATCCGAACGGGGGGACCGAGGATACGCAGTATTTT	NA	TRBV20-1	TRBJ2-3	TRBD2
CATAALPTSGVYNEQFF	TGTGCCACCGCCGCCCTCCCGACTAGCGGGGTTTACAATGAGCAGTTCTTC	many	TRBV6-1	TRBJ2-1	TRBD2
CASSHGEEQYF	TGTGCCAGCAGCCACGGGGAAGAGCAGTACTTC	NA	TRBV3-1	TRBJ2-7	NA
CASSLWQAGNTIYF	TGTGCCAGCAGCTTATGGCAAGCTGGAAACACCATATATTTT	NA	TRBV7-2	TRBJ1-3	NA
CASSPPLGGLDEQFF	TGTGCCAGCAGTCCTCCGTTGGGAGGGTTGGATGAGCAGTTCTTC	NA	TRBV27	TRBJ2-1	TRBD2
CATSDASGQSTDTQYF	TGTGCCACCAGTGATGCTAGCGGCCAGTCCACAGATACGCAGTATTTT	NA	TRBV24-1	TRBJ2-3	TRBD2
CASSIDGVQPQHF	TGTGCCAGCAGCATAGACGGTGTTCAGCCCCAGCATTTT	NA	TRBV7-2	TRBJ1-5	NA